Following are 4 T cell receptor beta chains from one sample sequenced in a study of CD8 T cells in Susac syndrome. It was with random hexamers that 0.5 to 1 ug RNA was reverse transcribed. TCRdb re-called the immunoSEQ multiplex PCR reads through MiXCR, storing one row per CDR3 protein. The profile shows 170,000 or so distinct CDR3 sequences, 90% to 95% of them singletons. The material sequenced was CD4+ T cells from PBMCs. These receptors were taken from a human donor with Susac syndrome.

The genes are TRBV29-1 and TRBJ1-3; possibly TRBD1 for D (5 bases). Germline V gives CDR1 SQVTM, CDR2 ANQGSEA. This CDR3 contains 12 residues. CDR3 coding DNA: TGCACCGCAGGGACCTCTGGAAACACCATATATTTT. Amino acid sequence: CTAGTSGNTIYF.

The CDR3 DNA is TGTGCCACCATTGGGTCAGGCCTGGCGTACGAGCAGTACTTC. Translating it yields CATIGSGLAYEQYF. The V and J genes are TRBV24-1 and TRBJ2-7; D unclear. The CDR3 is 14 amino acids. The V end was cut by 8 bases, the J end by 4 bases, with 17 bases between. Germline CDR1 KGHDR, CDR2 SFDVKD.

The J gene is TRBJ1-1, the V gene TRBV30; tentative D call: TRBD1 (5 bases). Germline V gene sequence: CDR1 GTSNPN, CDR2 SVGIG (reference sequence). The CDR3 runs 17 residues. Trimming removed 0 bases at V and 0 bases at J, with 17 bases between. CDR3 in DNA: TGTGCCTGGAGTGTCCGGAGGGGACCGATCATGAACACTGAAGCTTTCTTT. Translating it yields CAWSVRRGPIMNTEAFF.

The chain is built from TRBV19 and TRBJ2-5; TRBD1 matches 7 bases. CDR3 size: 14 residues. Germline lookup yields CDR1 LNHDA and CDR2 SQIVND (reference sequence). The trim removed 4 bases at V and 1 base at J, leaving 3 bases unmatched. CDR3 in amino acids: CASSTGDSQETQYF. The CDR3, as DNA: TGTGCCAGTAGTACAGGGGACAGCCAAGAGACCCAGTACTTC.